This T cell receptor beta chain originates from a study of T cells after somatic rescue of genetic block. Trimming took 4 bases from V and 1 from J; bases not matched to a gene: 4. CDR1 MDHEN and CDR2 SYDVKM come from the germline V gene. This CDR3 contains 15 residues. Here immunoSEQ multiplex PCR was the method, and the copy in TCRdb shows in-frame clones only, minus some. This table has around 57,000 clones, 90% to 96% appearing once. The sample consisted of peripheral blood mononuclear cells (PBMCs). The source is a child under two years old. The chain links TRBV28 to TRBJ2-3; TRBD2 agrees at 8 bases. The CDR3 region has the DNA TGTGCCAGCAGTTGGACGGGAGGGGGCACAGATACGCAGTATTTT. This gives the protein CASSWTGGGTDTQYF. The whole variable domain, remainder taken from reference TRBV28 and TRBJ2-3, is DVKVTQSSRYLVKRTGEKVFLECVQDMDHENMFWYRQDPGLGLRLIYFSYDVKMKEKGDIPEGYSVSREKKERFSLILESASTNQTSMYLCASSWTGGGTDTQYFGPGTRLTVL.